These 7 T cell receptor beta chains share one sample of origin, sequenced in a study of shared clonotypes between healthy human individuals. Assay used: immunoSEQ multiplex PCR; TCRdb lists only in-frame clones, some missing. The table shows more than 2 million clones, with 90% to 95% occurring only once. CD8 cells classed as naive were CD45RO-negative and positively selected for CCR7, excluding terminally differentiated effector memory CD45RA+ cells. Sequenced input: naive CD8+ T cells from PBMCs. Receptors originate from a man aged 18 to 30 in good health. Some clones in this sample may be carry-over from other donors' samples.

The chain carries TRBV7-6 and TRBJ2-5, with D perhaps TRBD1 (6 bases). Germline V gene lookup returns CDR1 SGHVS and CDR2 FNYEAQ. V was trimmed by 5 bases and J by 0 bases, leaving 10 bases between them. CDR3 size: 14 residues. CDR3 DNA sequence: TGTGCCAGCAGCAGTGGACAGTACCAAGAGACCCAGTACTTC. This encodes CASSSGQYQETQYF.

The V call is TRBV27, the J call TRBJ2-7; 7 nucleotides agree with TRBD2. With V trimmed by 5 bases and J by 1 base, 11 bases remained unmatched. Per the germline V gene, CDR1 is MNHEY and CDR2 is SMNVEV (reference sequence). The CDR3 consists of 16 residues. The CDR3 DNA reads as TGTGCCAGCAGTCTCGTTTCGGCTAGCGGATCCTACGAGCAGTACTTC. Translation: CASSLVSASGSYEQYF.

This sequence joins TRBV7-9 and TRBJ1-1; D ambiguous. From germline, CDR1 is SEHNR and CDR2 FQNEAQ (reference sequence). The CDR3 contains 12 residues. The germline V and J ends were trimmed by 5 bases and 5 bases, with 9 bases remaining between them. In DNA form, the CDR3 reads TGTGCCAGCAGCCCACGGAGTACTGAAGCTTTCTTT. Amino acids: CASSPRSTEAFF.

V gene TRBV10-3 combines with J gene TRBJ2-1; D possibly corresponds to TRBD2 (6 bases). Germline V CDR1 and CDR2: ENHRY, SYGVKD. This CDR3 is built from 18 residues. V lost 3 bases to trimming and J lost 5 bases, with 23 bases between them. The CDR3 DNA sequence: TGTGCCATCAGTGACCTCGGGTTGACTAGTGGGGGAAACAATGAGCAGTTCTTC. This translates into CAISDLGLTSGGNNEQFF.

This sequence joins TRBV29-1 and TRBJ2-1; D gene ambiguous. The V end lost 7 bases, the J end lost 10 bases, and 17 bases lay between the germline ends. CDR3 size: 12 residues. Germline lookup yields CDR1 SQVTM and CDR2 ANQGSEA. The DNA of the CDR3 is TGCAGCGCCCAAGAAGAAGGGCCCGAGCAGTTCTTC. It yields the protein CSAQEEGPEQFF.

The J gene is TRBJ2-5, the V gene TRBV6-5; D is possibly TRBD1 or TRBD2 (5 bases each). The J call may be wrong; the DNA end is better matched by TRBJ2-7. CDR1 and CDR2 from the germline V gene are MNHEY and SVGAGI. The CDR3 is 14 amino acids. CDR3 DNA: TGTGCCAGCAGTTACTCGAGGGGTTCGGACGAGCAGTACTTC. Its protein product is CASSYSRGSDEQYF.

The rearrangement joins TRBV5-5 to TRBJ1-1; 10 bases align to TRBD1. The V segment lost 2 bases and the J segment 0 bases; nucleotides outside the gene matches: 4. CDR3 length equals 16 residues. Germline CDR1 is SGHKS and CDR2 is YYEKEE (reference sequence). The CDR3 nucleotides are TGTGCCAGCAGCTTAGTAGGACAGGGGGTGAACACTGAAGCTTTCTTT. This gives the protein CASSLVGQGVNTEAFF.